Listed here are 29 T cell receptor delta chains from one sample, sequenced in a study of γδ T cells in repeated Plasmodium falciparum infection. Bulk repertoires came from Vgamma9/Vdelta2+ or Vdelta2-negative gammadelta T cells flow-sorted from PBMC. TCRdb re-processed the multiplex PCR reads via CATT. Here the sample spans some 51,000 delta-chain clones, around 2% being singletons. The sequenced sample consisted of gamma-delta T cells from blood. These TCRs come from a pool of human donors (malaria-infected and uninfected, not separated).

This clone has ten or more counts. The mismatch at residue 12 between this DNA's translation and the TCRdb protein of a much larger clone likely reflects a read error; the protein shown is translated from the DNA. No J gene call was made, and the V gene is TRAV38-2/DV8; the table's D call of TRDD3 was not tested on the DNA. The CDR3 extends over 23 amino acids. Looked up from germline, CDR1 is TSESDYY and CDR2 is QEAYKQQN. CDR3 amino acids: CAYRSSNKFWGTHLTLYTDKLIF. The CDR3 nucleotides are TGTGCTTATAGGAGCTCCAATAAGTTCTGGGGGACTCACTTAACCTTGTACACCGATAAGCTCATCTTT.

This clone has a count of ten or more. TCRdb's listed protein matches a much larger clone and diverges from this DNA's translation at residue 4, likely through a read error; the protein shown comes from the DNA. This chain connects TRDV3 to TRDJ1; 11 bases match TRDD3. Assignment of the J gene here rests on matching the DNA to germline, because TCRdb gives none. The trim removed 4 bases at V and 8 bases at J, leaving 12 bases unmatched. Germline CDR1 TVYSNPD, CDR2 GDNSRS (reference sequence). This CDR3 has 14 residues. CDR3 amino acids: CASHYWGIGPKLIF. The CDR3 region has the DNA TGTGCCTCCCATTACTGGGGGATAGGGCCAAAACTCATCTTT.

This clone was seen a few times. With only one base between it and a far larger clone, this is likely a read error. Other DNA sequences within the sample encode an identical CDR3. The chain links TRDV2 to TRDJ1; 9 bases are shared with TRDD3. Germline matching of the DNA provided the J gene here, since TCRdb leaves it blank. Germline CDR1 reads GEAIGNYY; CDR2 reads EKD. This CDR3 is 15 amino acids long. CDR3 amino acids: CACNQLGEPTDKLIF. CDR3 coding DNA: TGCGCCTGTAACCAACTGGGGGAACCCACCGATAAACTCATCTTT.

This clone was seen at least ten times. A single base is all that separates this from a far larger clone, so a read error is likely. The same CDR3 also results from other DNA sequences found in this sample. The V gene is listed as TRDV2; no J gene was called; the D call in the table, TRDD3, was not verified against the DNA. CDR1 is GEAIGNYY, CDR2 EKD, per germline. The CDR3 spans 16 residues. The CDR3: CACDTGIYRITDKLIF. The CDR3 nucleotides are TGTGCCTGTGACACGGGGATTTATAGGATCACCGATAAGCTCATCTTT.

This clone has just a few counts. The translation of this DNA and the TCRdb protein of a much larger clone differ at residue 19, probably owing to a read error; the protein shown here is translated from the DNA. The rearrangement links TRDV1 to TRDJ1; 10 bases agree with TRDD3. The CDR3 consists of 20 residues. CDR1 is TSWWSYY and CDR2 is QGS in the germline V gene. The CDR3 DNA follows: TGTGCTCTTGGGGGCGGCTTCCCGTACTGGGGGATGACGTACACCGATAAACTCACCTTT. It encodes CALGGGFPYWGMTYTDKLTF.

Comment on this clone: For this DNA, TCRdb reports the protein of a much larger clone, which diverges at residue 11, most likely from a read error; the protein presented here is translated directly from the DNA. The genes are TRDV3 and TRDJ1; TRDD3 aligns across 10 bases. The J gene was not available in TCRdb and was assigned here by matching the DNA to germline segments. The germline V gene encodes CDR1 TVYSNPD and CDR2 GDNSRS (reference sequence). Trimming at V came to 2 bases and at J to 1 base, leaving 46 bases not matched to a gene. CDR3 size: 28 residues. CDR3 in DNA: TGTGCCTTTCTGCGGCGATATTACTTGGACTCTCCTATAAGAGTGGGCTACTGGGGGATCAGATTCACCGATAAACTCATCTTT. Its translation is CAFLRRYYLDSPIRVGYWGIRFTDKLIF.

V usage is TRDV1 and J usage is TRDJ1, with TRDD3 matching 7 bases. No J segment appears in TCRdb, so it was assigned here by matching the sequence to germline. The germline gives CDR1 TSWWSYY, CDR2 QGS. The CDR3 contains 18 residues. CDR3 in DNA: TGTGCGTGGTTTCCTGAGGAGTGGGCCGGGGGATACACCGATAAACTCATCTTT. It specifies CAWFPEEWAGGYTDKLIF.

This clone showed up just a few times. One base separates it from a far larger clone, so it is likely a read error. It is unclear where the CDR3 begins or ends on the DNA, so no DNA is shown, and the CDR3 is as TCRdb lists it. The J gene was not called, though the V gene is TRDV1; TRDD3 is the table's D call and was not checked against the DNA. Germline-derived CDR1 and CDR2 are TSWWSYY and QGS. The CDR3 is 22 residues long, ends included. Here the CDR3 reads CALESALGLPWVWGRGTDKLIF.

This clone was recorded at least ten times. The V gene is TRAV29/DV5, the J gene TRDJ1; D remains unclear. Matching the DNA to germline supplied the J gene, which TCRdb does not give. V dropped 0 bases and J dropped 0 bases, with 9 bases sitting between them. There are 14 residues in the CDR3. Germline V lookup: CDR1 NSMFDY, CDR2 ISSIKDK. CDR3 sequence: CAASALRYTDKLIF. In nucleotides, the CDR3 is TGTGCAGCAAGCGCGCTTCGATACACCGATAAACTCATCTTT.

This clone was counted between two and nine times. A read error is likely here: a far larger clone is one base away. As DNA, the CDR3 is TGTGCTCTCGGGGAACCCTATTCCTACTTTCCGTGGTGGGGGATCCACACCGATAAACTCATCTTT. This sequence encodes CALGEPYSYFPWWGIHTDKLIF. The chain uses TRDV1 and TRDJ1, with a tentative D call TRDD3 (8 bases). The J gene, absent from TCRdb, was called here by matching the DNA to germline. Germline assignment: CDR1 TSWWSYY and CDR2 QGS. CDR3 length: 22 amino acids.

This clone was seen ten or more times. Within the sample, other DNA sequences also encode this same CDR3. The V and J genes are TRDV1 and TRDJ3; 9 bases align to TRDD3. After removal of 0 bases from V and 1 base from J, the junction contained 22 bases not matched to a gene. Germline-derived CDR1 and CDR2 are TSWWSYY and QGS. CDR3 size: 25 residues. This CDR3 reads CALGELPVRVGDKRVDSWDTRQMFF. The CDR3 DNA sequence: TGTGCTCTTGGGGAACTACCCGTACGCGTGGGGGATAAAAGGGTTGATTCCTGGGACACCCGACAGATGTTTTTC.

A few counts support this clone. With only one base between it and a far larger clone, this is likely a read error. Distinct nucleotide sequences in the sample also encode this CDR3. The V and J genes are TRDV1 and TRDJ1; 8 bases are a match to TRDD3. Matching the DNA to germline supplied the J gene, which TCRdb does not give. This CDR3 region has 20 residues. Germline-derived CDR1 and CDR2 are TSWWSYY and QGS. This chain's CDR3 is CALGELGILRREGIQNKLIF. In DNA form, the CDR3 reads TGTGCCCTTGGGGAACTAGGAATCCTACGGCGGGAGGGGATACAGAATAAACTCATCTTT.

This clone was observed a handful of times. The protein given by TCRdb reflects a much larger clone and differs at residue 19 from this DNA's translation, likely from a read error; the protein shown is the DNA's translation. The rearrangement links TRDV1 to TRDJ1; 9 bases fit TRDD3. No J segment appears in TCRdb, so it was assigned here by matching the sequence to germline. The CDR3 spans 23 residues. Germline V gene data show CDR1 as TSWWSYY and CDR2 as QGS. CDR3 in amino acids: CALGELSFPTVRLLGENTNKLIF. The CDR3 DNA is TGTGCTCTTGGGGAACTAAGCTTCCCTACGGTACGTCTACTGGGGGAAAACACCAATAAACTCATCTTT.

Comment on this clone: One end of the junction is discordant with germline, which a read error may explain. V gene TRDV2 combines with J gene TRDJ1, with 7 bases that match TRDD3. TCRdb gives no J gene; it was assigned here by matching the DNA to germline. This CDR3 has 15 amino acids. Germline-derived CDR1 and CDR2 are GEAIGNYY and EKD. CDR3 amino acids: CACDSMGEKTDKLIF. The CDR3 nucleotides are TGTGCATGTGACTCAATGGGGGAAAAAACAGATAAACTCATCTTT.

This clone was seen only a few times. TCRdb's listed protein matches a much larger clone and diverges from this DNA's translation at residue 7, likely through a read error; the protein shown comes from the DNA. The chain carries TRDV1 and TRDJ1, with a weak D call TRDD3 (5 bases). TCRdb offers no J gene call, so here the DNA was matched to germline to obtain one. V shed 5 bases and J shed 2 bases, with 15 bases lying between them. CDR3 length: 15 residues. Germline CDR1 is TSWWSYY and CDR2 is QGS. CDR3 in amino acids: CALGSLRGGTDKLIF. The CDR3 nucleotides read TGTGCTCTTGGGTCCCTCAGGGGGGGGACCGATAAACTCATCTTT.

As concerns this clone: This likely traces to a read error, being one base from a far larger clone. This specimen includes other DNA sequences encoding the same CDR3. The chain is built from TRDV1 and TRDJ2; the match to TRDD3 covers 9 bases. The J gene is not listed in TCRdb, so it was assigned here from a DNA match to germline. The CDR3 totals 21 residues. V gave up 1 base and J gave up 4 bases; unmatched junction bases: 19. Germline loops: CDR1 TSWWSYY, CDR2 QGS. The CDR3 DNA is TGTGCTCTTGGGGAACCACAGTTTTTCACTGGGGGACGTTATAGGACAGCACAACTCTTCTTT. This sequence encodes CALGEPQFFTGGRYRTAQLFF.

In this sample, this clone turned up a few times. TCRdb records a much larger clone's protein for this DNA, with a difference at residue 3 that likely arises from a read error; the protein given is the translation of the DNA. The chain is built from TRDV3 and TRDJ1; 8 bases are shared with TRDD3. TCRdb offers no J gene call, so here the DNA was matched to germline to obtain one. There are 13 residues in the CDR3. The germline V gene has CDR1 TVYSNPD and CDR2 GDNSRS (reference sequence). V was clipped by 5 bases and J by 2 bases; unmatched bases: 7. The CDR3 region has the DNA TGTGCCCTCGTCTGGGGGACAACCGATAAACTCATCTTT. Translated: CALVWGTTDKLIF.

This clone was counted between two and nine times. This DNA's translation differs at residue 16 from TCRdb's protein, which comes from a much larger clone; a read error is likely, and the protein shown is translated from the DNA. The chain has TRDV1 and TRDJ1; 8 positions agree with TRDD3. TCRdb does not report a J gene; here it was assigned by matching the DNA to germline references. CDR1 and CDR2 from the germline V gene are TSWWSYY and QGS. The CDR3 consists of 20 residues. The CDR3 reads CALGGILLPGYASYTNKLIF. Here the CDR3 DNA reads TGTGCTCTTGGGGGGATTCTCCTCCCGGGATACGCCTCCTACACCAATAAACTCATCTTT.

V usage is TRDV2 and J usage is TRDJ3; possible D gene TRDD3, 6 bases. TCRdb gives no J gene; it was assigned here by matching the DNA to germline. Trimming shortened V by 5 bases and J by 0 bases, and 16 bases separated the two germline ends. Germline V gene data show CDR1 as GEAIGNYY and CDR2 as EKD. The CDR3 sequence is 18 residues long. The CDR3 protein is CACGPGGDTSWDTRQMFF. CDR3 coding DNA: TGTGCCTGTGGGCCCGGGGGGGACACCTCCTGGGACACCCGACAGATGTTTTTC.

About this clone itself: TCRdb lists the protein of a much larger clone for this DNA, which differs at residue 22, so this is likely a read error; the protein given here is translated from the DNA itself. The chain employs TRDV1 and TRDJ1, with D tentatively TRDD2 (8 bases). No J gene is reported in TCRdb; it was inferred here by comparing the DNA with germline. Looked up from germline, CDR1 is TSWWSYY and CDR2 is QGS. The CDR3 has 26 residues. CDR3 sequence reads: CALGEQRRNPTSFLNWGATYTGKLIF. As DNA, the CDR3 is TGTGCTCTTGGGGAACAACGGCGAAACCCGACTTCCTTCCTAAACTGGGGAGCTACGTACACCGGTAAACTCATCTTT.

Concerning this clone: A far larger clone is one base from this, pointing to a likely read error. Other DNA sequences in the sample encode the same CDR3. No call exists for the J gene, whereas the V gene is TRDV1; the D call of TRDD3 is as the table states it, not checked on the DNA. The CDR3 length is 21 residues. CDR1 is TSWWSYY and CDR2 is QGS in the germline V gene. The CDR3 loop reads CALGDPFLPTLAGANTDKLIF. CDR3 sequence (DNA): TGTGCTCTTGGGGACCCTTTCCTTCCTACGTTAGCTGGGGCCAACACCGATAAACTCATCTTC.

Of note for this clone: TCRdb attributes to this sequence the protein of a much larger clone, which differs from the DNA translation at residue 8; a read error is likely, and the protein displayed is translated from the DNA. This chain uses TRDV1 with TRDJ1, with D unresolved. TCRdb carries no J gene annotation; the J gene was assigned here by matching the DNA with germline. CDR3 length: 13 residues. Per germline, CDR1 TSWWSYY and CDR2 QGS. Trimming stripped 0 bases from V and 3 bases from J, with 5 bases between. The CDR3 here is CALGELYADKLIF. The CDR3 nucleotides read TGTGCTCTTGGGGAACTGTACGCCGATAAACTCATCTTT.

As concerns this clone: This is likely an artifact of a read error, given a far larger clone one base away. Other DNA sequences within the sample encode an identical CDR3. The rearrangement links TRDV2 to TRDJ1, with TRDD3 matching 9 bases. The J gene, not given by TCRdb, was assigned here from a germline match of the nucleotide sequence. V dropped 0 bases and J dropped 0; count of bases not matched to a gene: 13. The CDR3 loop spans 19 amino acids. Germline lookup yields CDR1 GEAIGNYY and CDR2 EKD. The CDR3 bases are TGTGCCTGTGACACCGGCAACCTCTACTGGGGGACCGACACCGATAAACTCATCTTT. Encoded protein: CACDTGNLYWGTDTDKLIF.

As to this clone: TCRdb's entry gives the protein of a much larger clone, which mismatches this DNA's translation at residue 12, likely from a read error; the protein reported here is translated from the DNA. This chain uses TRDV1 with TRDJ1; TRDD3 matches at 9 bases. TCRdb carries no J gene annotation; the J gene was assigned here by matching the DNA with germline. Per the germline V gene, CDR1 is TSWWSYY and CDR2 is QGS. This CDR3 is built from 19 residues. V lost 1 base, J lost 1 base, and 13 bases stayed unmatched. The chain's CDR3 is CALGERSPNWGTPTDKLIF. CDR3 sequence (DNA): TGTGCTCTTGGGGAACGTTCCCCCAACTGGGGGACCCCCACCGATAAACTCATCTTT.

There are many counts of this clone. TCRdb attributes to this sequence the protein of a much larger clone, which differs from the DNA translation at residue 3; a read error is likely, and the protein displayed is translated from the DNA. The genes are TRDV3 and TRDJ1; D might be TRDD3 (5 bases). TCRdb lists no J gene, so it was determined here by aligning the DNA to germline. The CDR3 consists of 16 residues. Trimming took 5 bases from V and 7 from J, leaving 29 bases between them. Per germline, CDR1 TVYSNPD and CDR2 GDNSRS (reference sequence). This CDR3 reads CALTLSEGRGAIKLIF. In nucleotides, the CDR3 is TGTGCCCTCACCCTATCGGAGGGGAGAGGGGCTATTAAACTCATCTTT.

This clone has at least ten counts. A single base is all that separates this from a far larger clone, so a read error is likely. Distinct nucleotide sequences in the sample also encode this CDR3. The chain recombines TRDV1 with TRDJ1, with 10 nucleotides matching TRDD3. Germline V gene data show CDR1 as TSWWSYY and CDR2 as QGS. CDR3 size: 21 residues. CDR3 residues: CALGKGILWWGIPKYTDKLIF. The CDR3 DNA reads as TGTGCTCTTGGGAAGGGGATTCTTTGGTGGGGGATACCAAAGTACACCGATAAGCTCATCTTT.

This clone came up a few times. TCRdb's entry gives the protein of a much larger clone, which mismatches this DNA's translation at residue 8, likely from a read error; the protein reported here is translated from the DNA. This chain connects TRDV2 to TRDJ3; no reliable D call. The J gene, absent from TCRdb, was called here by matching the DNA to germline. The germline V gene has CDR1 GEAIGNYY and CDR2 EKD. This CDR3 comprises 18 residues. V was clipped by 0 bases and J by 2 bases, with 13 bases between them. CDR3 sequence reads: CACDTVRGRTWDTRQMFF. CDR3 nucleotides: TGTGCCTGTGACACCGTTAGGGGCCGTACCTGGGACACCCGACAGATGTTTTTC.

There are a few counts of this clone. The mismatch at residue 19 between this DNA's translation and the TCRdb protein of a much larger clone likely reflects a read error; the protein shown is translated from the DNA. The chain carries TRDV1 and TRDJ1; 11 nucleotides align to TRDD3. The J gene, left out of TCRdb, was set here by checking the DNA against germline. Germline V gene data show CDR1 as TSWWSYY and CDR2 as QGS. There are 23 residues in the CDR3. The CDR3 region has the DNA TGTGCTCTTGGGTCAACTTGGGCGGCTCCCTTCCTGTTTGGGGGATACGACACCAATAAACTCATCTTT. Protein product: CALGSTWAAPFLFGGYDTNKLIF.

This clone was seen repeatedly, ten times or more. The TCRdb record carries a much larger clone's protein, which differs from this DNA's translation at residue 9; a read error is the likely cause, and the protein listed here is the DNA translation. The genes are TRDV3 and TRDJ1, with 8 bases that match TRDD3. The V segment lost 2 bases and the J segment 0 bases; nucleotides outside the gene matches: 8. CDR1 is TVYSNPD, CDR2 GDNSRS, per germline (reference sequence). This CDR3 comprises 15 residues. The CDR3 region is CAFYLGILDTDKLIF. In nucleotides, the CDR3 is TGTGCCTTTTACCTGGGGATACTCGACACCGATAAACTCATCTTT.